This TCR beta chain derives from a study of T cells in Graves' hyperthyroidism and ophthalmopathy. The study left out patients who had uncontrolled infection, other autoimmune disease, pregnancy or lactation. Authors of the study amplified TCR beta CDR3 regions from RNA transcripts. An initial round of RT-PCR targeting the TCR CDR3 relied on the HTBI primer set. TCRdb fed the multiplex PCR reads into MiXCR, producing one record per CDR3 protein. There are fewer than 350,000 distinct CDR3 sequences in the sample; 12% to 15% occur only once, and 7% to 9.5% lies in the top ten. At least ten counts were recorded for this clonotype. CDR3 length: 15 residues. Trimming took 5 bases from V and 12 from J, leaving 23 bases between them.

What was sequenced was blood. The V and J genes are TRBV12-3 or TRBV12-4 and TRBJ2-1; possible D gene TRBD2, 6 bases. The clonotype originates from a woman between 40 and 50 years old with Graves' hyperthyroidism. The CDR3 DNA sequence: TGTGCCAGCAGTATCCCCGGGACTCGCGGCTCGTGGCAGTTCTTC. This encodes CASSIPGTRGSWQFF.